Listed below are T cell receptor beta chains from one sample, sequenced in a study of blood T cell repertoires in COVID-19. Using immunoSEQ multiplex PCR, the repertoire was profiled, and TCRdb retains in-frame clones only, with some absent. The profile shows 130,000 or so clones, roughly 81% of them singletons. The sample comprised PBMCs or T cells enriched from blood (not recorded which). These receptors came from a woman aged 50 to 65 with acute COVID-19. Each CDR3 is given with its conserved first and last residue. A D gene is named only where the DNA matches it firmly. For some rows the clone size is stated as once, few or many, or as a class when expanded; others skip it.

D gene	V gene	J gene	clone size	CDR3 DNA	CDR3 protein
.	TRBV3-1/TRBV3-2	TRBJ2-5	once	TGTGCCAGCAGCCATGCGGCCCAAGAGACCCAGTACTTC	CASSHAAQETQYF
TRBD1	TRBV19	TRBJ1-2	.	TGTGCCAGTCGCTTCGGACAGGCCCTCGGAGGCTACACCTTC	CASRFGQALGGYTF
.	TRBV29-1	TRBJ2-3	.	TGCAGCGGTACTAGATCAGATACGCAGTATTTT	CSGTRSDTQYF
TRBD2	TRBV28	TRBJ2-1	.	TGTGCCAGCACCCCCCTGGGGGAGGGACGGAATGAGCAGTTCTTC	CASTPLGEGRNEQFF
.	TRBV15	TRBJ1-1	few	TGTGCCACCAGCAGAGTCGGTACGGGGAACACTGAAGCTTTCTTT	CATSRVGTGNTEAFF
.	TRBV29-1	TRBJ1-3	.	TGCAGCGTCTTACAGGTTAACTCTGGAAACACCATATATTTT	CSVLQVNSGNTIYF
TRBD1	TRBV11-3	TRBJ2-7	.	TGTGCCAGCAGCGGGTCCGGGACAGGGGGTCGAGAGCAGTACTTC	CASSGSGTGGREQYF
.	TRBV21-1	TRBJ2-5	.	TGTGCCAGCAGCACAGGACTAGCGGGAGATGGGGGTAGAGGGGGAGGTCCGGAGACCCAGTACTTC	CASSTGLAGDGGRGGGPETQYF
.	TRBV7-3	TRBJ1-1	.	TGTGCCAGCAGCCAACAGGATTTAAACACTGAAGCTTTCTTT	CASSQQDLNTEAFF
TRBD1	TRBV7-2	TRBJ2-7	.	TGTGCCAGCAGCCTAGGGGGCCAGCTCTTCTTC	CASSLGGQLFF
.	TRBV7-3	TRBJ1-5	.	TGTGCCAGCAGCTTAGGGAGCGGAACGGCCCAGCATTTT	CASSLGSGTAQHF
.	TRBV11-2	TRBJ2-3	.	TGTGCCAGCAGCCCCCGGGTTATAGGTTGGACAGATACGCAGTATTTT	CASSPRVIGWTDTQYF
.	TRBV18	TRBJ2-1	once	TGTGCCAGCTCACCATCAAATACAGTTTCCTCCAATGAGCAGTTCTTC	CASSPSNTVSSNEQFF
.	TRBV7-2	TRBJ1-2	.	TGTGCCAGCAGCTCCACCAGCGGGAACTATGGCTACACCTTC	CASSSTSGNYGYTF
.	TRBV30	TRBJ1-2	.	TGTGCCTGCCCCCGGGAAATCCCTATTTATGGCTACACCTTC	CACPREIPIYGYTF
.	TRBV9	TRBJ2-3	.	TGTGCCAGCAGCCCGGAGTCGGATACGCAGTATTTT	CASSPESDTQYF
.	TRBV5-1	TRBJ2-1	.	TGCGCCAGCAGCTCGACTGGCGCCACGCGGGACAATGAGCAGTTCTTC	CASSSTGATRDNEQFF
TRBD1	TRBV18	TRBJ1-1	once	TGTGCCAGCTCACCACCGGGTTTAGGGACAGGGTTGAACACTGAAGCTTTCTTT	CASSPPGLGTGLNTEAFF
TRBD1	TRBV5-5	TRBJ2-7	.	TGTGCCAGCAGCCAAGGGACAGCCTACGAGCAGTACTTC	CASSQGTAYEQYF
TRBD2	TRBV11-3	TRBJ2-1	.	TGTGCCACCCATCCCGGCCCCGCGGGGGTCAATGAGCAGTTCTTC	CATHPGPAGVNEQFF
.	TRBV7-8	TRBJ1-2	.	TGTGCCAGCAGCTATGGATCGGGGGACTATGGCTACACCTTC	CASSYGSGDYGYTF
.	TRBV25-1	TRBJ2-3	.	TGTGCCAGCAGTACAATAGCGGAAGAGACGCAGTATTTT	CASSTIAEETQYF
TRBD2	TRBV7-9	TRBJ2-5	.	TGTGCCAGCAGCTTAGGACTAGCGGGAGCGCAAGAGACCCAGTACTTC	CASSLGLAGAQETQYF
.	TRBV10-3	TRBJ2-5	.	TGTGCCATCAGTGAAGGGGGGGCCCAAGAGACCCAGTACTTC	CAISEGGAQETQYF
TRBD2	TRBV29-1	TRBJ2-1	.	TGCAGCGTCACTAGCGGCTACACCTACAATGAGCAGTTCTTC	CSVTSGYTYNEQFF
.	TRBV10-3	TRBJ1-1	.	TGTGCCATCACGGGGGGCGATGGTGAAGCTTTCTTT	CAITGGDGEAFF
.	TRBV7-9	TRBJ1-3	.	TGTGCCAGCAGCTCGTTACAGGGTTTTGGAAACACCATATATTTT	CASSSLQGFGNTIYF